The sequence of this TCR beta chain was determined in a study of blood T cells in healthy people across ages. Of note for this clonotype: As yet, its antigen is unknown.

CDR1 SEHNR and CDR2 FQNEAQ come from the germline V gene (reference sequence). The CDR3 extends over 14 amino acids. V gave up 5 bases and J gave up 8 bases, with 16 bases separating them. A second PCR, run for roughly 7 to 12 cycles, used a sample-barcoded 5' primer plus a J-beta primer mix. A template-switch adaptor that had 12 random nucleotides put a tag on each cDNA molecule. TCRdb re-analysed the 5' RACE reads in MiXCR, keeping a single row per CDR3 protein. The repertoire includes under 1,000,000 distinct CDR3 sequences, roughly 35% of them detected once, and 13% sits in the top ten. Study-wide results and limits: A greater number of naive CD4+ cells and higher diversity distinguished long-lived donors from aged donors.

Sequencing was performed on blood. The genes are TRBV7-9 and TRBJ2-4; maybe TRBD2 (5 bases). The TCR was taken from a man aged 18-30 years in good health. CDR3 sequence: CASSPNTPRDIQYF. The CDR3 bases are TGTGCCAGCAGCCCGAATACACCGAGGGACATTCAGTACTTC.